Given below is one T cell receptor (beta chain) in context. Its antigen is unknown. One base away there is no much larger clone; base qualities are not given. TCRbeta CDR3 regions were amplified from genomic DNA using the immunoSEQ Assay, a bias-controlled multiplex PCR. The published analysis was carried out like this. The number of nucleated cells in each sample was estimated by amplification of reference gene primers within the assay. To quantify the absolute abundance of each unique TCRbeta CDR3 rearrangement, sequence reads were collapsed and filtered. For each sample, productive Simpson clonality was calculated as the square root of Simpson's diversity index across productive rearrangements. TCRdb's version of the immuneACCESS table is confined to in-frame rearrangements and falls short of the full clone set. An unresolved V gene accounts for under half of the shortfall where checked; the remainder is of unknown origin. The V and J calls and clone size were taken over from that table, and D and trimming were inferred from the DNA. Within this sample are 150,000 to 200,000 clones, with 85% to 95% of them counted one time only. The leading ten clones occupy around 2% of the sample.

This entry belongs to a study of blood T cell repertoires in COVID-19 (dated by TCRdb to 2018 to 2020). With respect to the entire study: Collaborator samples came from the United States, Italy and Spain and covered acute and convalescent phases of COVID-19. The samples were drawn from two sources: the first 160 participants of the ongoing ImmuneRACE study, and approximately 1,300 subjects contributed by 6 global collaborators. The repertoires were made available in a free public database intended to serve as a resource for research on the immune response to SARS-CoV-2. Where available, HLA class I and class II types were obtained from metadata supplied by the sample provider rather than from assay-based typing. Subjects who had been exposed to COVID-19, were actively infected with it, or had recovered from it provided the deeply sampled blood TCRbeta repertoires that made up the dataset. The material from the prospective study consisted of cDNA or gDNA derived from T cells, B-cell-depleted T cells, or PBMCs. A de-identified subject ID, COVID-19 status, age in years and sex were almost always included in the sample metadata.

The germline ends are 4 bases apart after V is trimmed by 0 bases and J by 16 bases. Taken from cysteine to phenylalanine, the CDR3 has 10 residues. The kept DNA is CDR3 alone, 30 bases in frame from the first base. One collaborating source in Seattle enrolled patients while the patients were actively infected and followed the patients over time throughout the course of disease. Collaborating institutions collected whole blood in K2EDTA tubes following their own protocols. Collaborator samples were shipped for TCRbeta analysis as frozen whole blood, isolated PBMCs, or DNA extracted from either sample type. Results the study describes overall, beyond this receptor: The amount of clinical and demographic metadata varied by source and participant and was provided uncurated.

Material: peripheral blood. This TCR was recovered from a woman in her fifties or sixties with COVID-19, enrolled during active disease. The sequence joins TRBV23-1 to TRBJ2-6; the D segment cannot be called with confidence. TRBV23-1 is an ORF; its function is uncertain. The nucleotides are TGCGCCAGCAGTCAATCGAGACTGACTTTC. Its protein product is CASSQSRLTF.